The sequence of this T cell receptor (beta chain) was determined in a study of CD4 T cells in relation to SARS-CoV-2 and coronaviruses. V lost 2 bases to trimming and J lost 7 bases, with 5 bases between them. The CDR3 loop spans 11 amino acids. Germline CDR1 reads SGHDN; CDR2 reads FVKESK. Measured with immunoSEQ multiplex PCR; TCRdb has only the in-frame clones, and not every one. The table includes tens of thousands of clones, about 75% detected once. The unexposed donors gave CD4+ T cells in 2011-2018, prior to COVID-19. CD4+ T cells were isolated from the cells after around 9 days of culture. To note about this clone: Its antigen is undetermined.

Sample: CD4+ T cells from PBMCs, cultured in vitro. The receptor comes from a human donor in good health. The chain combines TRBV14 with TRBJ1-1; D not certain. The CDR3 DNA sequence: TGTGCCAGCAGCCAATTGGGTGAAGCTTTCTTT. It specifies CASSQLGEAFF. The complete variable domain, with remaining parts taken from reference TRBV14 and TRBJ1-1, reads EAGVTQFPSHSVIEKGQTVTLRCDPISGHDNLYWYRRVMGKEIKFLLHFVKESKQDESGMPNNRFLAERTGGTYSTLKVQPAELEDSGVYFCASSQLGEAFFGQGTRLTVV.